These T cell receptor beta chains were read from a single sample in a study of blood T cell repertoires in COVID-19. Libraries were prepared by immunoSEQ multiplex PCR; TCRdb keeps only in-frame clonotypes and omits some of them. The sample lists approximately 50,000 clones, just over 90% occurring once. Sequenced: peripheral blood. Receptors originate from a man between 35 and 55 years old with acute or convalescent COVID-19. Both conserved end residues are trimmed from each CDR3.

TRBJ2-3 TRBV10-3 AISGGPTPSTDTQY
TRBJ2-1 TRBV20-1 SASGGRRDNEQF
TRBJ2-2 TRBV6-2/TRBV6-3 ASTPSGPASGELF
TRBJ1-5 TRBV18 ASSLIAATDNQPQH
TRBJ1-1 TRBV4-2 ASSQDPAGPTEAF
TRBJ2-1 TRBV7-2 ASSLDRSSGEQF
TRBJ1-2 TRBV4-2 ASSQGELNGYT
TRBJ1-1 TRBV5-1 ASSRDRGNTEAF
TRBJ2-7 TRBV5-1 ASSLETGFHEQY
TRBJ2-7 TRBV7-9 ASTPPTAYEQY
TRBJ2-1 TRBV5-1 ASSPGTSDYNEQF
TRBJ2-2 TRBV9 ASSVAGRGNTGELF
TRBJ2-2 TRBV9 ASSARGGGRLAGATGELF
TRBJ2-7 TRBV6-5 ASSTGTSGAYEQY
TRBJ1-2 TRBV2 ASSGGEPKANYGYT
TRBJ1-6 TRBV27 ATRPWGDSPLH
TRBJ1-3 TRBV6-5 AGLEGFGNTIY
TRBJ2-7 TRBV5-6 ATGLAGGYEQY
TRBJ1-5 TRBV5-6 ASRGAGTQVGNQPQH
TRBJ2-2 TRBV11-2 ASTPRAEGGTGELF
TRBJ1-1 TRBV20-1 SASQSQGRGTEAF
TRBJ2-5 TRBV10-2 ASSPTIQETQY
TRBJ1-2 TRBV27 ASSLSGIGGYT
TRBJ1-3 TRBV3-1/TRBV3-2 ASSPARGSGSIY
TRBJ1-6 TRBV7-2 ASSDVRTRDGNSPLH
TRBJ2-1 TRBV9 ASSSRLAFDNEQF
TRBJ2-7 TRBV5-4 ASSPDRGYEQY
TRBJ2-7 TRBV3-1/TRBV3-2 ASSQGRLAADEQY
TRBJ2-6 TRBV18 ASSATSGANVLT
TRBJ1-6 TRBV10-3 AISESTGYNSPLH
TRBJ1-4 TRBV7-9 ASTLGARANEKLF
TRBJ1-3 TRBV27 ASSDTGAGNTIY
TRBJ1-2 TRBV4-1 ASSKIPQGARGYT
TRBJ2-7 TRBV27 ASSSHRGPYEQY
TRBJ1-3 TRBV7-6 ASSLELAGRNTIY
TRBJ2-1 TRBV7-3 ASSSPDSGYNEQF
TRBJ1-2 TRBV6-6 ASSPTGGLSGYT
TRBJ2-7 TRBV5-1 ASSGPAGGNEQY
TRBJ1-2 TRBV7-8 ASSSHRGPVGGYT
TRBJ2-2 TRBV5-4 ASSPDSVRTGELF
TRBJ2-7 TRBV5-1 ASRIAGSYEQY
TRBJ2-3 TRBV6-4 ASSPLAGGTDTQY
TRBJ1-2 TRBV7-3 ASSLAGYGYT
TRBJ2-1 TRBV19 ASSLASGSYNEQF
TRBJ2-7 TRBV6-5 ASDNVAGVYYEQY
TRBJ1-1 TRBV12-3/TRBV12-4 ASRQPGGTEAF
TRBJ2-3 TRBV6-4 ASSPIAGGEDTQY
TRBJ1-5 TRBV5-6 ASSLGPLMPQH
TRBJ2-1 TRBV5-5 ASSLGVLASGGAHEQF
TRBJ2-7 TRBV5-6 ASSFQGRGYEQY
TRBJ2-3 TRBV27 ASSPVASTDTQY
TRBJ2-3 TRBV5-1 ASSDQREPDTQY
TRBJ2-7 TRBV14 ASSNRQVARLGEQY
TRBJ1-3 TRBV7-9 ASSLGGISGNTIY
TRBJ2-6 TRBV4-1 ASSQGIGSGANVLT
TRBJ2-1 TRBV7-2 ASSLGGGAFYNEQF
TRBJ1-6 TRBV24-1 ATSAGTNNSPLH